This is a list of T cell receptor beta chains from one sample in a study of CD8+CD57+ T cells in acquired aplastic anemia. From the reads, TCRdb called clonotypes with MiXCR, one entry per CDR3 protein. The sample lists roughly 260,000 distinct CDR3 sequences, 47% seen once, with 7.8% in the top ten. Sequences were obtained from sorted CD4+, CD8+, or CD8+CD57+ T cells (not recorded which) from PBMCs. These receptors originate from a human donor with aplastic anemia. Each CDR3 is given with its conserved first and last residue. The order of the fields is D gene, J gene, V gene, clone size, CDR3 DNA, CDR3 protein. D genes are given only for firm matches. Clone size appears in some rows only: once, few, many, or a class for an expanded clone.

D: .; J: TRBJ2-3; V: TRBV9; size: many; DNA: TGTGCCAGCAGCGTAGGGGTAAGCGGACTAAGCACAGATACGCAGTATTTT; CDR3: CASSVGVSGLSTDTQYF
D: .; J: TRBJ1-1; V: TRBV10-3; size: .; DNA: TGTGCCAGCAGTGAGGGGGTAAACACTGAAGCTTTCTTT; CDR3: CASSEGVNTEAFF
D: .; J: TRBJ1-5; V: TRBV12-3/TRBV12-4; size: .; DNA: TGTGCCAGCAGTTTACCTGGCGGGACTCACAATGAGCATTTT; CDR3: CASSLPGGTHNEHF
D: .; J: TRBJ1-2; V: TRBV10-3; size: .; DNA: TGTGCCATCAGTGATGTCAGGGTGTTTAATATCTATGGCTACACCTTC; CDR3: CAISDVRVFNIYGYTF
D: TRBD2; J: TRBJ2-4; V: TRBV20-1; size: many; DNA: TGCAGGGCGGGACTAGCGGGAGAGAGGGGACTAGCCAAAAACATTCAGTACTTC; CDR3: CRAGLAGERGLAKNIQYF
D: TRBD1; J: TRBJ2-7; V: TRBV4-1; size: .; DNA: TGCGCCAGCAGCCAAGCTGGGACAGTTACCTACGAGCAGTACTTC; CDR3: CASSQAGTVTYEQYF
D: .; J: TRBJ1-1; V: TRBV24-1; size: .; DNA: TGTGCCACCAGGGAGGGGTTTTCAGTGACTGACACTGAAGCTTTCTTT; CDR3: CATREGFSVTDTEAFF
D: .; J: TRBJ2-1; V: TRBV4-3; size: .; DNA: TGCGCCAGCAGCCAAGCCCTTAACCCGGGTGGCAATGAGCAGTTCTTC; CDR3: CASSQALNPGGNEQFF
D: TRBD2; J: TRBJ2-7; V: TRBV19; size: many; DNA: TGTGCCAGTAGTAAAGGACTAGCGGGGATTGGGGCCTACGAGCAGTACTTC; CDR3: CASSKGLAGIGAYEQYF
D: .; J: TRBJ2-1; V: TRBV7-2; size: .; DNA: TGTGCCAGCAGCTTAGCGAGCAATGAGCAGTTCTTC; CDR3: CASSLASNEQFF
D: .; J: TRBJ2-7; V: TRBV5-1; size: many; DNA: TGCGCCAGCAGCTTGAAGGACGGCTACGAGCAGTACTTC; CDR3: CASSLKDGYEQYF
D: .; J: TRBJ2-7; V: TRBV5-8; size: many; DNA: TGTGCCAGCAGCTCGGGACCGCGAAGCTCCTACGAGCAGTACTTC; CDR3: CASSSGPRSSYEQYF
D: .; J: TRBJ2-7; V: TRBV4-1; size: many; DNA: TGCGCCAGCAGCCAAGGGCGCGGAGACTACGAGCAGTACTTC; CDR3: CASSQGRGDYEQYF
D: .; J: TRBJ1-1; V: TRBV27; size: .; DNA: TGTGCCAGCACCCCTGGGCTGGCGGTGGCCACTGAAGCTTTCTTT; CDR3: CASTPGLAVATEAFF
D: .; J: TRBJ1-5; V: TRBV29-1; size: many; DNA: TGCAGCGTAGTTGAGGGGGGGGGAAGGAGCAATCAGCCCCAGCATTTT; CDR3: CSVVEGGGRSNQPQHF
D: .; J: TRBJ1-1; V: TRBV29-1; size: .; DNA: TGCAGCGTTGACCCGGGGGGTATGAACACTGAAGCTTTCTTT; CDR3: CSVDPGGMNTEAFF
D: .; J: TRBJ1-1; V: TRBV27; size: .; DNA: TGTGCCAGCAGTAGATACAGGACCGACACTGAAGCTTTCTTT; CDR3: CASSRYRTDTEAFF